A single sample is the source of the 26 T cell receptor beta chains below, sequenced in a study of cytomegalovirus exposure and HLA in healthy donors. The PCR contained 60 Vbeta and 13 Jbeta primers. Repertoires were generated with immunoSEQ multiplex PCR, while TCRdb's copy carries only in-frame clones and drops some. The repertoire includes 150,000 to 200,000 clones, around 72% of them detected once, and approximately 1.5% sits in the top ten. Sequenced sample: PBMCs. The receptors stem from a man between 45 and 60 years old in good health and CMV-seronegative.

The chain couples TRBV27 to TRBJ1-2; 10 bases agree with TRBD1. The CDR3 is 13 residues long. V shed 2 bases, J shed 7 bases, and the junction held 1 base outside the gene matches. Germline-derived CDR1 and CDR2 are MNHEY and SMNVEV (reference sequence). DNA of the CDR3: TGTGCCAGCAGTTTAGGGACAGGGGCTGGCTACACCTTC. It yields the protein CASSLGTGAGYTF.

CDR3 in DNA: TGTGCCAGCAGCTTACGGGGGTGGAACACCATATATTTT. This translates into CASSLRGWNTIYF. The V gene is TRBV5-6, the J gene TRBJ1-3; D is possibly TRBD1 (5 bases). The CDR3 totals 13 residues. The germline CDR1 and CDR2 sequences are SGHDT and YYEEEE. With 2 bases removed from V and 7 bases from J, the gap between germline ends came to 10 bases.

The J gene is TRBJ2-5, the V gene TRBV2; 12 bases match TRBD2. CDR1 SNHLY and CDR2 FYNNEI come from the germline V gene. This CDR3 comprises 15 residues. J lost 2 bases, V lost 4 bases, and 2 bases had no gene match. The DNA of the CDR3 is TGTGCCAGCAGTGTTCTAGCGGGGGGGCAAGAGACCCAGTACTTC. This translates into CASSVLAGGQETQYF.

The CDR3 is CARHRGPSYEQYF. DNA of the CDR3: TGTGCCAGGCACAGGGGACCATCCTACGAGCAGTACTTC. This rearrangement joins TRBV13 to TRBJ2-7; TRBD1 agrees at 7 bases. The germline V gene has CDR1 PRHDT and CDR2 FYEKMQ (reference sequence). The CDR3 covers 13 residues. With V trimmed by 9 bases and J by 1 base, 6 bases remained unmatched.

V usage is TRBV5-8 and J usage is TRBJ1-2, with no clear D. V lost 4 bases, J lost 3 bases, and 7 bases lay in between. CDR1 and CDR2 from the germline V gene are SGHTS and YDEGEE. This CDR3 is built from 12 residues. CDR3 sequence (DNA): TGTGCCAGCAGCCGCGACTACTATGGCTACACCTTC. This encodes CASSRDYYGYTF.

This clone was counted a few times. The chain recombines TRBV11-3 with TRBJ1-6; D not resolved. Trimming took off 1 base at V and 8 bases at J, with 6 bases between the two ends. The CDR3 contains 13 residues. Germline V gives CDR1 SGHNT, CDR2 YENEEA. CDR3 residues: CASSLGRDSPLHF. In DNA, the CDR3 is TGTGCCAGCAGCTTAGGGAGGGATTCACCCCTCCACTTT.

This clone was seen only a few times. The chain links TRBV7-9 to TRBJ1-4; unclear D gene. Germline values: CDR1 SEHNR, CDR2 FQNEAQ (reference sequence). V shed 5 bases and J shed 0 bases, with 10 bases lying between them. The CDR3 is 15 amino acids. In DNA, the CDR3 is TGTGCCAGCAGCGCTGACTCTGCAACTAATGAAAAACTGTTTTTT. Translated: CASSADSATNEKLFF.

CDR3 bases: TGTGCCAGCAGTTACCCGGGACAGGGGAACACTGAAGCTTTCTTT. Translation gives CASSYPGQGNTEAFF. The rearrangement uses TRBV6-6 and TRBJ1-1, with TRBD1 identical over 9 bases. The CDR3 is 15 residues long. V lost 2 bases to trimming and J lost 1 base; unmatched junction nucleotides: 2. Per the germline V gene, CDR1 is MNHNY and CDR2 is SVGAGI (reference sequence).

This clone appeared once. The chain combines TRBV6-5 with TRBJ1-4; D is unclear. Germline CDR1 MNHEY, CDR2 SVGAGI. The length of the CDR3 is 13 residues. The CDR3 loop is CAKARVPNEKLFF. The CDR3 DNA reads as TGTGCGAAAGCTAGAGTCCCGAATGAAAAACTGTTTTTT.

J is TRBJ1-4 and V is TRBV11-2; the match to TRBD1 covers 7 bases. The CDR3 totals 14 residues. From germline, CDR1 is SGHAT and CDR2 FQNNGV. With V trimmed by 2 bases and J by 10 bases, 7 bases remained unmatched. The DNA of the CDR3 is TGTGCCAGCAGCTTAACAACAGGGGTTGGAAAACTGTTTTTT. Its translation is CASSLTTGVGKLFF.

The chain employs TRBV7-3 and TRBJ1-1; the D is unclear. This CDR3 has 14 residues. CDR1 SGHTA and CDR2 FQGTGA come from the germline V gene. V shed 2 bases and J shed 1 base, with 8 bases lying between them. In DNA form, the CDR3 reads TGTGCCAGCAGCTTAGCAGGAGGGAACACTGAAGCTTTCTTT. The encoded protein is CASSLAGGNTEAFF. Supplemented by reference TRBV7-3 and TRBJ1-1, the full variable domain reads GAGVSQTPSNKVTEKGKYVELRCDPISGHTALYWYRQSLGQGPEFLIYFQGTGAADDSGLPNDRFFAVRPEGSVSTLKIQRTERGDSAVYLCASSLAGGNTEAFFGQGTRLTVV.

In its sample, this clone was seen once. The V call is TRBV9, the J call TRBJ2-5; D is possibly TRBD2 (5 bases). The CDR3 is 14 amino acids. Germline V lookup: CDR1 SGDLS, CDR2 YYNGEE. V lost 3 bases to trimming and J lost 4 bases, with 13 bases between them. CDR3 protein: CASSGGWAGETQYF. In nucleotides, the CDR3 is TGTGCCAGCAGCGGGGGATGGGCGGGAGAGACCCAGTACTTC.

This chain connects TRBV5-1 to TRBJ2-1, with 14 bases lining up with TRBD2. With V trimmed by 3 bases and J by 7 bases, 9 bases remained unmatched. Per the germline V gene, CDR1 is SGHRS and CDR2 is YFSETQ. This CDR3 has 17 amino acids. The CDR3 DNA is TGCGCCAGCAGCTCCGGGACTAGCGGGGGCCCCAGGAATGAGCAGTTCTTC. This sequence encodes CASSSGTSGGPRNEQFF.

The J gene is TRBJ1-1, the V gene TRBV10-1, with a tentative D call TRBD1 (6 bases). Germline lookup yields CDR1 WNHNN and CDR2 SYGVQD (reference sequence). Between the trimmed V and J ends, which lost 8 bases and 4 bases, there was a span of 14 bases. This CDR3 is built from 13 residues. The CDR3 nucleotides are TGCGCCAGCTCCCCAGGGGCTGGCACTGAAGCTTTCTTT. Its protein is CASSPGAGTEAFF.

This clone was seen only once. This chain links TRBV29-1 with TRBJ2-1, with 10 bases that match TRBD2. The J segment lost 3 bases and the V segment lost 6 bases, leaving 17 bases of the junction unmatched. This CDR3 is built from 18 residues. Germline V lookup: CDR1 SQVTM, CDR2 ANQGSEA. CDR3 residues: CSVNPKRAGGNGYNEQFF. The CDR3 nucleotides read TGCAGCGTCAACCCAAAAAGAGCGGGGGGGAATGGCTACAATGAGCAGTTCTTC.

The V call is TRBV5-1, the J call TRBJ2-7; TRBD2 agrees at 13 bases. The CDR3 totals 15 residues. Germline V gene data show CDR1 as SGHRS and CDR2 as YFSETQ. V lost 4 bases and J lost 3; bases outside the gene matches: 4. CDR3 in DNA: TGCGCCAGCAGCAGGACTAGCGGGGGAGTCTACGAGCAGTACTTC. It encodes CASSRTSGGVYEQYF. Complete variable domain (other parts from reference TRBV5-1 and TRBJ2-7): KAGVTQTPRYLIKTRGQQVTLSCSPISGHRSVSWYQQTPGQGLQFLFEYFSETQRNKGNFPGRFSGRQFSNSRSEMNVSTLELGDSALYLCASSRTSGGVYEQYFGPGTRLTVT.

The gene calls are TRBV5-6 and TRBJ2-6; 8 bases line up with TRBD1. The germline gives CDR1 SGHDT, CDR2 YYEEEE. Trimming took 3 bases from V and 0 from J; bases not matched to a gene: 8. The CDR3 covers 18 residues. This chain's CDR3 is CASSSETGASSGANVLTF. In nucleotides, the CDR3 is TGTGCCAGCAGCTCTGAGACAGGGGCGAGCTCTGGGGCCAACGTCCTGACTTTC.

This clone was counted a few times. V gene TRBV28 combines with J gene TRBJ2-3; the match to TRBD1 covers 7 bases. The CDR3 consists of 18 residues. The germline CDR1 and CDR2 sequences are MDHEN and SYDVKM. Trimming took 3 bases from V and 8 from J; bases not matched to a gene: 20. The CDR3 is CASSFGDSLSTFMGTQYF. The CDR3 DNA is TGTGCCAGCAGTTTTGGGGACAGCCTTAGTACCTTCATGGGTACGCAGTATTTT.

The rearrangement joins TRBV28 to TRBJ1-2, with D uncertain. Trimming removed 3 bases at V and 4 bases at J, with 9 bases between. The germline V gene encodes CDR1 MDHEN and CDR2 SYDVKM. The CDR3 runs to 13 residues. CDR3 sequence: CASSLEQIYGYTF. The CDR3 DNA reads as TGTGCCAGCAGTTTGGAACAGATCTATGGCTACACCTTC.

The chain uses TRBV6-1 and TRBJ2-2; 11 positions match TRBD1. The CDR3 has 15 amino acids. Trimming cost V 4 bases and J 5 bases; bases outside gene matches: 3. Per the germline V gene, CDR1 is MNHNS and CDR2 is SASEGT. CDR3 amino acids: CASSAGQGETGELFF. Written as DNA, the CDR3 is TGTGCCAGCAGTGCGGGACAGGGGGAGACCGGGGAGCTGTTTTTT.

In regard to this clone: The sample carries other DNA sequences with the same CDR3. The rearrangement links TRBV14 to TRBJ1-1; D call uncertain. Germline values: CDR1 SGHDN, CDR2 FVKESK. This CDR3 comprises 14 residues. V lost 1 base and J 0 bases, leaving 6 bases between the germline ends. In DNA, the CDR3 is TGTGCCAGCAGCCAAGCGGGAATGAACACTGAAGCTTTCTTT. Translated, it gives CASSQAGMNTEAFF.

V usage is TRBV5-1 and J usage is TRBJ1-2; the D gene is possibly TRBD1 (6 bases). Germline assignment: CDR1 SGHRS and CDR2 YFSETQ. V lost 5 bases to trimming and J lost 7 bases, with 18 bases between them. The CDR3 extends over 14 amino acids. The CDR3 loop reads CASSSTTLQGGYTF. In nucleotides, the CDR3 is TGCGCCAGCAGTTCGACCACCTTACAGGGTGGCTACACCTTC.

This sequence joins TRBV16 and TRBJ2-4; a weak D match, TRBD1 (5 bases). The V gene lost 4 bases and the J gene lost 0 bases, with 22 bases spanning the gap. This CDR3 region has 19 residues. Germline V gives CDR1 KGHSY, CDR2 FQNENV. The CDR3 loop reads CASSLRQAQGSVAKNIQYF. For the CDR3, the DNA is TGTGCCAGCAGCCTACGGCAGGCGCAGGGCTCCGTAGCCAAAAACATTCAGTACTTC.

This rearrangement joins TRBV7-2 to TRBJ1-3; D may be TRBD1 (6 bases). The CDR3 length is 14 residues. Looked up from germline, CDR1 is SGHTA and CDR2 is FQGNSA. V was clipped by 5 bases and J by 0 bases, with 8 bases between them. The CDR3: CASSTDSSGNTIYF. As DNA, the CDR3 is TGTGCCAGCAGCACGGACAGCTCTGGAAACACCATATATTTT.

The CDR3 protein is CASSFDRSTDTQYF. The CDR3 bases are TGTGCCAGCAGCTTCGACAGAAGCACAGATACGCAGTATTTT. This sequence joins TRBV7-9 and TRBJ2-3; TRBD1 might be the D (5 bases). V lost 3 bases and J lost 0, with 7 bases in between. The CDR3 length is 14 residues. Germline CDR1 SEHNR, CDR2 FQNEAQ (reference sequence).

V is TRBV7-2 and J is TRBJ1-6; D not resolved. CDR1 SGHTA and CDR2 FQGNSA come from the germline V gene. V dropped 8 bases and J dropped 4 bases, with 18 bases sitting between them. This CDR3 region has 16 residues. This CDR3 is CASAPVVGDYNSPLHF. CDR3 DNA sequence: TGTGCCAGCGCCCCGGTTGTAGGAGATTATAATTCACCCCTCCACTTT.